Listed here are 29 T cell receptor beta chains from one sample, sequenced in a study of blood T cell repertoires in COVID-19. The repertoire was sequenced with immunoSEQ multiplex PCR; TCRdb's copy has only in-frame clones and lacks some. The sample contains 210,000 or so clones, around nine tenths of which appear only once. The sequenced sample consisted of peripheral blood. These receptors were obtained from a woman aged 18 to 35 who had recovered from COVID-19.

The DNA for the CDR3 is TGTGCCAGCAGTTACGGAGACAGGGTCACCGGGGAGCTGTTTTTT. This codes for CASSYGDRVTGELFF. The rearrangement uses TRBV6-5 and TRBJ2-2; 7 positions match TRBD1. The CDR3 runs to 15 residues. Trimming removed 2 bases from V and 4 bases from J; junction bases left unmatched: 4. Germline V gene data show CDR1 as MNHEY and CDR2 as SVGAGI.

V is TRBV19 and J is TRBJ2-3; 10 bases agree with TRBD2. The CDR3 loop spans 18 amino acids. The germline V gene has CDR1 LNHDA and CDR2 SQIVND (reference sequence). The trim removed 3 bases at V and 2 bases at J, leaving 11 bases unmatched. CDR3 region: CASSIGPSGSGDTDTQYF. CDR3 nucleotide sequence: TGTGCCAGTAGTATCGGTCCTAGCGGGAGTGGGGACACAGATACGCAGTATTTT. Combining the CDR3 with reference TRBV19 and TRBJ2-3 gives the whole variable domain DGGITQSPKYLFRKEGQNVTLSCEQNLNHDAMYWYRQDPGQGLRLIYYSQIVNDFQKGDIAEGYSVSREKKESFPLTVTSAQKNPTAFYLCASSIGPSGSGDTDTQYFGPGTRLTVL.

V is TRBV21-1 and J is TRBJ2-1; no DNA check was done on the table's D call, TRBD1. TRBV21-1 has pseudogene status. The CDR3 spans 16 residues. The CDR3 sequence: CASSNGRTGVYNEQFF. The CDR3 coding sequence is TGTGCCAGCAGCAACGGACGGACAGGGGTCTACAATGAGCAGTTCTTC.

The chain recombines TRBV6-2 or TRBV6-3 with TRBJ2-2; 10 nucleotides match TRBD2. The germline V gene has CDR1 MNHEY and CDR2 SVGEGT. The CDR3 totals 15 residues. V shed 2 bases, J shed 5 bases, and the junction held 2 bases outside the gene matches. CDR3 protein: CASSYASGSTGELFF. CDR3 coding DNA: TGTGCCAGCAGTTACGCTAGCGGGAGTACCGGGGAGCTGTTTTTT.

The chain links TRBV5-1 to TRBJ1-3; D gene uncertain. This CDR3 region has 13 residues. Trimming took 4 bases from V and 0 from J, leaving 5 bases between them. Looked up from germline, CDR1 is SGHRS and CDR2 is YFSETQ. CDR3 residues: CASSRSSGNTIYF. CDR3 sequence (DNA): TGCGCCAGCAGCCGGTCCTCTGGAAACACCATATATTTT.

The chain joins TRBV5-3 to TRBJ1-3; possibly TRBD1 for D (6 bases). TRBV5-3 is filed as an ORF, its function uncertain. The V gene lost 4 bases and the J gene lost 0 bases, with 17 bases spanning the gap. The CDR3 has 17 amino acids. The CDR3 protein is CARSTGQLSLSGNTIYF. The DNA of the CDR3 is TGTGCCAGAAGCACCGGACAGCTATCACTCTCTGGAAACACCATATATTTT.

This clone was detected only once. V gene TRBV7-2 combines with J gene TRBJ2-2; 8 nucleotides align to TRBD2. V lost 5 bases, J lost 4 bases, and 15 bases stayed unmatched. The CDR3 has 18 amino acids. Germline assignment: CDR1 SGHTA and CDR2 FQGNSA. This chain's CDR3 is CASSPTSREDQITGELFF. CDR3 DNA: TGTGCCAGCAGCCCTACTTCGCGGGAGGACCAGATCACCGGGGAGCTGTTTTTT.

The J gene is TRBJ2-7, the V gene TRBV7-9; D remains unclear. The CDR3 is made up of 13 amino acids. Germline V CDR1 and CDR2: SEHNR, FQNEAQ (reference sequence). V was clipped by 3 bases and J by 2 bases, with 8 bases between them. The CDR3 bases are TGTGCCAGCAGCTTCATCGAGACCTACGAGCAGTACTTC. It yields the protein CASSFIETYEQYF.

The V gene is TRBV9, the J gene TRBJ2-1, with a possible D match to TRBD2 (5 bases). Deletions cut 2 bases from V and 4 bases from J, with 10 bases between. This CDR3 has 14 residues. The germline V gene has CDR1 SGDLS and CDR2 YYNGEE. Here the CDR3 reads CASSVPGLYNEQFF. In nucleotides, the CDR3 is TGTGCCAGCAGCGTCCCGGGGTTGTACAATGAGCAGTTCTTC.

This rearrangement joins TRBV27 to TRBJ1-1; no firm D call. The CDR3 totals 13 residues. The germline gives CDR1 MNHEY, CDR2 SMNVEV (reference sequence). Trimming stripped 1 base from V and 2 bases from J, with 5 bases between. The CDR3 spells CASSLFSNTEAFF. In DNA, the CDR3 is TGTGCCAGCAGTTTATTCAGTAACACTGAAGCTTTCTTT.

The V gene is TRBV30, the J gene TRBJ2-7; a weak D match, TRBD1 (5 bases). The CDR3 runs to 10 residues. V gave up 5 bases and J gave up 6 bases, with 8 bases separating them. The germline CDR1 and CDR2 sequences are GTSNPN and SVGIG (reference sequence). The DNA of the CDR3 is TGTGCCTGGCAGGGTGGCGAGCAGTACTTC. Translation: CAWQGGEQYF.

The chain joins TRBV6-1 to TRBJ1-2; D gene uncertain. Trimming took 0 bases from V and 9 from J, leaving 8 bases between them. Germline V lookup: CDR1 MNHNS, CDR2 SASEGT. The CDR3 covers 12 residues. This CDR3 is CASSEALDCYTF. CDR3 nucleotide sequence: TGTGCCAGCAGTGAAGCATTGGACTGCTACACCTTC.

The J gene is TRBJ2-3, the V gene TRBV6-1, with D perhaps matching TRBD1 (6 bases). The CDR3 has 13 amino acids. Germline CDR1 MNHNS, CDR2 SASEGT. V lost 3 bases to trimming and J lost 4 bases, with 8 bases between them. The CDR3, as DNA: TGTGCCAGCAGTGAGGGACACCCAGATACGCAGTATTTT. Translation: CASSEGHPDTQYF.

J is TRBJ2-7 and V is TRBV7-2; 8 positions agree with TRBD1. The CDR3 contains 14 residues. The germline V gene encodes CDR1 SGHTA and CDR2 FQGNSA. The trim removed 7 bases at V and 3 bases at J, leaving 8 bases unmatched. The DNA for the CDR3 is TGTGCCAGCACGCCGGGACAGGCGAACTACGAGCAGTACTTC. This gives the protein CASTPGQANYEQYF.

V is TRBV9 and J is TRBJ2-2; D is ambiguous. V lost 4 bases, J lost 3 bases, and 7 bases lay in between. CDR1 SGDLS and CDR2 YYNGEE come from the germline V gene. The CDR3 runs 13 residues. The CDR3 nucleotides read TGTGCCAGCAGCCCCCCGGACACCGGGGAGCTGTTTTTT. Its translation is CASSPPDTGELFF. The full variable domain, rest sourced from reference TRBV9 and TRBJ2-2, is DSGVTQTPKHLITATGQRVTLRCSPRSGDLSVYWYQQSLDQGLQFLIQYYNGEERAKGNILERFSAQQFPDLHSELNLSSLELGDSALYFCASSPPDTGELFFGEGSRLTVL.

This clone occurred a few times. V is TRBV7-9 and J is TRBJ2-7; TRBD1 matches at 7 bases. CDR1 and CDR2 from the germline V gene are SEHNR and FQNEAQ (reference sequence). The CDR3 has 17 residues. V lost 5 bases and J lost 0; bases outside the gene matches: 13. CDR3 sequence reads: CASSTLVAGTDSYEQYF. The CDR3 DNA is TGTGCCAGCAGCACTTTAGTTGCCGGGACAGACTCCTACGAGCAGTACTTC.

This chain connects TRBV10-3 to TRBJ1-5; D possibly corresponds to TRBD1 (6 bases). The length of the CDR3 is 16 residues. Germline-derived CDR1 and CDR2 are ENHRY and SYGVKD. The V and J ends lost 3 bases and 3 bases respectively, with 15 bases between them. The CDR3 coding sequence is TGTGCCATCAGTGAATTCGGACAGAGAGCCAATCAGCCCCAGCATTTT. This sequence encodes CAISEFGQRANQPQHF.

The rearrangement links TRBV30 to TRBJ1-5; D might be TRBD1 (5 bases). This CDR3 is built from 13 residues. Germline V gene lookup returns CDR1 GTSNPN and CDR2 SVGIG (reference sequence). Trimming left V 3 bases short and J 4 bases short, with 10 bases between. The CDR3 region has the DNA TGTGCCTGGAGCTCAGACAGTAATCAGCCCCAGCATTTT. Protein: CAWSSDSNQPQHF.

The gene calls are TRBV13 and TRBJ2-1; no firm D call. Between the trimmed V and J ends, which lost 2 bases and 3 bases, there was a span of 11 bases. CDR3 length equals 15 residues. In germline, CDR1 is PRHDT, CDR2 FYEKMQ (reference sequence). CDR3 bases: TGTGCCAGCAGCTTACTTCCGCGAAGCTACAATGAGCAGTTCTTC. Protein: CASSLLPRSYNEQFF.

The chain couples TRBV7-3 to TRBJ1-1; D unclear. V shed 1 base and J shed 4 bases, with 7 bases lying between them. Germline V gene sequence: CDR1 SGHTA, CDR2 FQGTGA. The CDR3 runs to 13 residues. CDR3 amino acids: CASSLMVSTEAFF. Written as DNA, the CDR3 is TGTGCCAGCAGCTTAATGGTGAGCACTGAAGCTTTCTTT.

The genes are TRBV5-1 and TRBJ1-1; D is unresolved. Germline CDR1 is SGHRS and CDR2 is YFSETQ. CDR3 length: 13 amino acids. Trimming shortened V by 4 bases and J by 1 base, and 8 bases separated the two germline ends. CDR3 loop: CASSTTENTEAFF. The CDR3, as DNA: TGCGCCAGCAGCACCACAGAGAACACTGAAGCTTTCTTT. Full variable domain (outside the CDR3, taken from reference TRBV5-1 and TRBJ1-1): KAGVTQTPRYLIKTRGQQVTLSCSPISGHRSVSWYQQTPGQGLQFLFEYFSETQRNKGNFPGRFSGRQFSNSRSEMNVSTLELGDSALYLCASSTTENTEAFFGQGTRLTVV.

To note about this clone: This CDR3 is also generated by other DNA sequences in the sample. The gene calls are TRBV14 and TRBJ1-2; D call uncertain. The germline V gene encodes CDR1 SGHDN and CDR2 FVKESK. The ends were cut back, 0 bases at V and 3 bases at J, with 8 bases in the middle. The length of the CDR3 is 14 residues. The CDR3 is CASSQEARYYGYTF. The CDR3 nucleotides read TGTGCCAGCAGCCAAGAAGCGCGGTACTATGGCTACACCTTC.

The CDR3 spells CASSTLGTSSDRTDTQYF. As DNA, the CDR3 is TGTGCCAGCAGTACGTTAGGGACTAGCAGTGACCGCACAGATACGCAGTATTTT. The rearrangement joins TRBV27 to TRBJ2-3; 9 bases align to TRBD2. CDR3 length equals 18 residues. The V gene end was trimmed by 5 bases and the J gene end by 1 base; junction bases not matched to a gene: 13. In germline, CDR1 is MNHEY, CDR2 SMNVEV (reference sequence).

The chain uses TRBV12-3 or TRBV12-4 and TRBJ1-1, with D hard to call. The CDR3 consists of 13 residues. Trimming shortened V by 1 base and J by 5 bases, and 8 bases separated the two germline ends. CDR3 coding DNA: TGTGCCAGCAGTTTAGGGGAGGTGACTGAAGCTTTCTTT. It specifies CASSLGEVTEAFF.

This clone has a handful of counts. The V and J genes are TRBV6-6 and TRBJ1-5; D gene uncertain. Trimming removed 2 bases at V and 0 bases at J, with 11 bases between. Germline assignment: CDR1 MNHNY and CDR2 SVGAGI (reference sequence). The CDR3 runs to 16 residues. The CDR3 loop reads CASSYPGSGSNQPQHF. The CDR3 DNA reads as TGTGCCAGCAGTTACCCGGGGTCGGGTAGCAATCAGCCCCAGCATTTT.

The V gene is TRBV25-1, the J gene TRBJ1-5, with 10 bases aligning to TRBD1. V lost 4 bases, J lost 7 bases, and 7 bases stayed unmatched. The CDR3 has 15 residues. The germline CDR1 and CDR2 sequences are MGHDK and SYGVNS. The CDR3 region is CASSVSGTGDQPQHF. As DNA, the CDR3 is TGTGCCAGCAGTGTGTCCGGGACAGGGGACCAGCCCCAGCATTTT.

The rearrangement joins TRBV7-6 to TRBJ2-2; D gene unclear. V was shortened by 0 bases and J by 1 base, with 3 bases between the two germline ends. The CDR3 consists of 14 residues. CDR1 SGHVS and CDR2 FNYEAQ come from the germline V gene. CDR3 sequence: CASSLAQNTGELFF. DNA of the CDR3: TGTGCCAGCAGCTTAGCCCAGAACACCGGGGAGCTGTTTTTT.

V gene TRBV19 combines with J gene TRBJ1-3; 9 bases agree with TRBD1. There are 17 residues in the CDR3. CDR1 is LNHDA and CDR2 is SQIVND in the germline V gene (reference sequence). V trimming: 6 bases; J trimming: 3 bases; junction bases outside the gene matches: 12. The CDR3 DNA sequence: TGTGCCAGTAGAGAAACACGGACAGGGGCATATGGAAACACCATATATTTT. Translating gives CASRETRTGAYGNTIYF.

V gene TRBV5-6 combines with J gene TRBJ2-7; maybe TRBD2 (6 bases). Deletions cut 0 bases from V and 4 bases from J, with 20 bases between. This CDR3 region has 17 residues. CDR1 is SGHDT, CDR2 YYEEEE, per germline. DNA of the CDR3: TGTGCCAGCAGCTTGGGTAGGTTGCGGAGGGGCTTTTACGAGCAGTACTTC. It codes for CASSLGRLRRGFYEQYF. Combining the CDR3 with reference TRBV5-6 and TRBJ2-7 gives the whole variable domain DAGVTQSPTHLIKTRGQQVTLRCSPKSGHDTVSWYQQALGQGPQFIFQYYEEEERQRGNFPDRFSGHQFPNYSSELNVNALLLGDSALYLCASSLGRLRRGFYEQYFGPGTRLTVT.